This TCR beta chain stems from a study of blood T cell repertoires in COVID-19. Background on the study: PBMCs, B-cell-depleted T cells, or T cells were the source of the cDNA or gDNA that made up the material.

This clone has a handful of counts. TCRdb's table, derived via immunoSEQ multiplex PCR, lists solely in-frame clones and lacks some. The repertoire holds 250,000 or so clones, around 84% seen once, with 2% to 2.5% in the top ten. This CDR3 has 17 residues. With 1 base removed from V and 4 bases from J, the gap between germline ends came to 21 bases. The germline V gene encodes CDR1 SGHDT and CDR2 YYEEEE. The receptor was derived from a middle-aged man who had recovered from COVID-19. This chain links TRBV5-6 with TRBJ2-7; D might be TRBD1 (7 bases). Sequenced input: peripheral blood. The chain's CDR3 is CASSLRTGGGLGYEQYF. The CDR3 DNA reads TGTGCCAGCAGCTTGAGGACAGGAGGGGGGTTGGGGTACGAGCAGTACTTC.